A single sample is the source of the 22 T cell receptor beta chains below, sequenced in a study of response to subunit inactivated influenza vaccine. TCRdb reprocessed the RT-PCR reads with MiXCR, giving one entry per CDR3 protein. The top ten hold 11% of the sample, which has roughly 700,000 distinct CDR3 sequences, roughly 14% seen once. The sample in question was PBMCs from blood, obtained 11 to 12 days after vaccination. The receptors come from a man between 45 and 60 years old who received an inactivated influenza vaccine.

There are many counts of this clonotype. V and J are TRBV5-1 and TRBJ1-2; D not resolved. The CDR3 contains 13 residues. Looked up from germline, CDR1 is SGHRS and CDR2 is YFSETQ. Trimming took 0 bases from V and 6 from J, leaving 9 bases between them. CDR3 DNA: TGCGCCAGCAGCTTGGTATCCCGAGATGGCTACACCTTC. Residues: CASSLVSRDGYTF.

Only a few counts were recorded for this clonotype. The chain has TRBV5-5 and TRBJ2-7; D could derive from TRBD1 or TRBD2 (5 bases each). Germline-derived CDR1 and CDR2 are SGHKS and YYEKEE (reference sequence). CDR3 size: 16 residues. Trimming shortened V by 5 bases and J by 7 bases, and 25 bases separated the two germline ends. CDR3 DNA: TGTGCCAGCAGACCTGATCCGGGACGGCGGTTGGGGGAGCAGTACTTC. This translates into CASRPDPGRRLGEQYF.

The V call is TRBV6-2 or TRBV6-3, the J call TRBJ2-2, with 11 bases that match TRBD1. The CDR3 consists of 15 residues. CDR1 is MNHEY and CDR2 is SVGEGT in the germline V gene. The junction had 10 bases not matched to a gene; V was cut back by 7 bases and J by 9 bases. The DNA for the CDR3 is TGTGCCAGCAACTATCCGGGACAGGGGGAGCGGGAGCTGTTTTTT. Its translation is CASNYPGQGERELFF.

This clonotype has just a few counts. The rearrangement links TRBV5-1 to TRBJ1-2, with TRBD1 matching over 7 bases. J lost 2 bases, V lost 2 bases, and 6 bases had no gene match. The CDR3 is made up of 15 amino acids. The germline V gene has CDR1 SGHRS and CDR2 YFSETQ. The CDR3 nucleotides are TGCGCCAGCAGCTTCCCCGGACAGGCGAACTATGGCTACACCTTC. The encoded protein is CASSFPGQANYGYTF.

The DNA for the CDR3 is TGTGCCAGTAGTGCAGGAGGGCAGCGAACCTACGAGCAGTACTTC. It specifies CASSAGGQRTYEQYF. The chain joins TRBV19 to TRBJ2-7, with D possibly being TRBD2 (6 bases). Germline V gene data show CDR1 as LNHDA and CDR2 as SQIVND (reference sequence). V lost 5 bases and J 2 bases, leaving 16 bases between the germline ends. The length of the CDR3 is 15 residues. Together with reference TRBV19 and TRBJ2-7, the CDR3 gives the full variable domain: DGGITQSPKYLFRKEGQNVTLSCEQNLNHDAMYWYRQDPGQGLRLIYYSQIVNDFQKGDIAEGYSVSREKKESFPLTVTSAQKNPTAFYLCASSAGGQRTYEQYFGPGTRLTVT.

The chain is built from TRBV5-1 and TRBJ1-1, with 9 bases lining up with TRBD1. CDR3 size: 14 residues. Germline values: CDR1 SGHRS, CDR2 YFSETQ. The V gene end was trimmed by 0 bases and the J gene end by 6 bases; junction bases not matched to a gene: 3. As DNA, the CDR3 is TGCGCCAGCAGCTTGGGACAGGGGGGGGCTGAAGCTTTCTTT. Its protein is CASSLGQGGAEAFF.

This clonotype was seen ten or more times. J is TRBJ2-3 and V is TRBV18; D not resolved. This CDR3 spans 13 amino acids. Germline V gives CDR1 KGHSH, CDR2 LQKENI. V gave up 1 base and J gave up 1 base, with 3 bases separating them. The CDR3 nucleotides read TGTGCCAGCTCACCACAGGGCACAGATACGCAGTATTTT. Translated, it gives CASSPQGTDTQYF.

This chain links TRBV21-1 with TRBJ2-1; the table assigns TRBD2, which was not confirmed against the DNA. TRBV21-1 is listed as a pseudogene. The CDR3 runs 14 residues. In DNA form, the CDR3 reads TGTGCCAGCGCGGTAGCGGGGTCATATAGTGAGCAGTTCTTC. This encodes CASAVAGSYSEQFF.

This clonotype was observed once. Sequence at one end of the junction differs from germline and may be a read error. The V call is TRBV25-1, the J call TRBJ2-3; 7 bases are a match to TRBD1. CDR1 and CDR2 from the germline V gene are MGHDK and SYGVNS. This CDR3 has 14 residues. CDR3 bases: TGTGCCAGCTCCTGGGACAGCCACACAGATTCGCAGTATTTT. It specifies CASSWDSHTDSQYF.

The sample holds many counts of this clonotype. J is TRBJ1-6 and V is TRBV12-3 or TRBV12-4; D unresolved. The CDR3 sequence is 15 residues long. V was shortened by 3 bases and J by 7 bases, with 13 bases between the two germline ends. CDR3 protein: CASSFADSGNSPLHF. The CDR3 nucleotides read TGTGCCAGCAGTTTCGCCGACTCTGGCAATTCACCCCTCCACTTT.

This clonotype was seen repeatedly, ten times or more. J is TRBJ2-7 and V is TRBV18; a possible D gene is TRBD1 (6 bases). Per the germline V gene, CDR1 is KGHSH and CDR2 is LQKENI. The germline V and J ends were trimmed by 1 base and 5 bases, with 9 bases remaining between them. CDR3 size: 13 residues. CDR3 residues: CASSPLRGDEQYF. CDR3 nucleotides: TGTGCCAGCTCACCACTCAGGGGCGACGAGCAGTACTTC.

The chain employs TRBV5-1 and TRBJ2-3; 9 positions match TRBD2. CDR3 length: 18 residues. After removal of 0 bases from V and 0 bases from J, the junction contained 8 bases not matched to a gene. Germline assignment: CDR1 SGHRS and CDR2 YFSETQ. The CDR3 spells CASSLVGLAGTSTDTQYF. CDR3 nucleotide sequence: TGCGCCAGCAGCTTGGTGGGGCTAGCGGGGACTAGCACAGATACGCAGTATTTT. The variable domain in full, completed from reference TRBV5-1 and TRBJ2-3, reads KAGVTQTPRYLIKTRGQQVTLSCSPISGHRSVSWYQQTPGQGLQFLFEYFSETQRNKGNFPGRFSGRQFSNSRSEMNVSTLELGDSALYLCASSLVGLAGTSTDTQYFGPGTRLTVL.

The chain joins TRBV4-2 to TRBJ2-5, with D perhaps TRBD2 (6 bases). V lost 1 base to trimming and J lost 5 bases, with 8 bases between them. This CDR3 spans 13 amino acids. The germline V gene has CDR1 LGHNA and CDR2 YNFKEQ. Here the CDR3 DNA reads TGTGCCAGCAGCCAAGTGGAGGGGGAGACCCAGTACTTC. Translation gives CASSQVEGETQYF.

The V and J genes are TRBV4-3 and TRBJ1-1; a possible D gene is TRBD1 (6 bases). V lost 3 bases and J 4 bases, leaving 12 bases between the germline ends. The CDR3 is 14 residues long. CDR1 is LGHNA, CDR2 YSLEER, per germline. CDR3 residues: CASSQLGGLTEAFF. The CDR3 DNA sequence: TGCGCCAGCAGCCAGCTGGGGGGGCTCACTGAAGCTTTCTTT.

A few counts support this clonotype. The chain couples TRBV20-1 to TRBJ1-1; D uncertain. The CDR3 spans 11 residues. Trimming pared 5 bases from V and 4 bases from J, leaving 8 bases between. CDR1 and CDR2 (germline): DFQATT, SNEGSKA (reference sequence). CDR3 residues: CSAQDGTEAFF. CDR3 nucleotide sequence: TGCAGTGCTCAAGACGGCACTGAAGCTTTCTTT.

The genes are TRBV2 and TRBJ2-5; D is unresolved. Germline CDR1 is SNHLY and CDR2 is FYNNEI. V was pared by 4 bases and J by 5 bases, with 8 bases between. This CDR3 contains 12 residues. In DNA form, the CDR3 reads TGTGCCAGCAGTGTTCGCAGCGAGACCCAGTACTTC. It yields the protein CASSVRSETQYF.

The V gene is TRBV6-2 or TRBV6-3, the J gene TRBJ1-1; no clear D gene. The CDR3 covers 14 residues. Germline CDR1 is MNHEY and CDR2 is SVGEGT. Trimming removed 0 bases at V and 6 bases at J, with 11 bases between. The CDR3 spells CASSYSIPGAEAFF. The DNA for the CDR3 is TGTGCCAGCAGTTACTCGATACCTGGCGCTGAAGCTTTCTTT.

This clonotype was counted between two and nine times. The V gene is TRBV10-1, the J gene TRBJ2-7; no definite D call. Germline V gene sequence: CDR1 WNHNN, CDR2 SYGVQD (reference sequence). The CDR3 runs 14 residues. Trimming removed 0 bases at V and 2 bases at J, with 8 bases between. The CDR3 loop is CASSESYGPYEQYF. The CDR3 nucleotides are TGCGCCAGCAGTGAGTCCTACGGCCCCTACGAGCAGTACTTC.

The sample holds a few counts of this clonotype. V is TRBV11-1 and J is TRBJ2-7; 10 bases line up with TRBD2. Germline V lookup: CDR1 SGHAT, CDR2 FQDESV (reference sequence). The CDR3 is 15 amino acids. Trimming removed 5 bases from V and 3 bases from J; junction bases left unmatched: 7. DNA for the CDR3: TGTGCCAGCAGCATCACCCTAGCGGGGGACTACGAGCAGTACTTC. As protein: CASSITLAGDYEQYF.

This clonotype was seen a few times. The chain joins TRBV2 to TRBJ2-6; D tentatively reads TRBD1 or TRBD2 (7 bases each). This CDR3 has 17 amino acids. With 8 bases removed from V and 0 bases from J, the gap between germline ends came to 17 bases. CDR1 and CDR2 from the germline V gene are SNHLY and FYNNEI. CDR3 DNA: TGTGCCAGCCGCGGGGGACAGTTTAACTCTGGGGCCAACGTCCTGACTTTC. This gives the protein CASRGGQFNSGANVLTF. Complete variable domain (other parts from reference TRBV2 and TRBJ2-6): EPEVTQTPSHQVTQMGQEVILRCVPISNHLYFYWYRQILGQKVEFLVSFYNNEISEKSEIFDDQFSVERPDGSNFTLKIRSTKLEDSAMYFCASRGGQFNSGANVLTFGAGSRLTVL.

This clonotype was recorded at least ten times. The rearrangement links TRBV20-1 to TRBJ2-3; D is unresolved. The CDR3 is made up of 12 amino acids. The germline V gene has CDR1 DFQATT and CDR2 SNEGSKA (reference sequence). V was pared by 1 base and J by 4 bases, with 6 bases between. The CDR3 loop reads CSARGGADTQYF. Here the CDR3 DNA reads TGCAGTGCTAGAGGTGGGGCAGATACGCAGTATTTT.

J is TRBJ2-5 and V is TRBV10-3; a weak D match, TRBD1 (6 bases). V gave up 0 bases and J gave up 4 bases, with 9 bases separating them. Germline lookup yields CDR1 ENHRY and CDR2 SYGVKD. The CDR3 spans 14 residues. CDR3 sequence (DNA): TGTGCCATCAGTGAGTCGCCCAGGGGAGAGACCCAGTACTTC. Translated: CAISESPRGETQYF.